These T cell receptor beta chains were read from a single sample in a study of Ad26.COV2.S vaccination and SARS-CoV-2 variants. Only in-frame clones appear in the TCRdb table, and some are missing; sequencing was by immunoSEQ multiplex PCR. This sample has 380,000 or so clones, with 75% to 90% found just once. This sample comprised peripheral blood, obtained in a trial of Ad26.COV2.S vaccine versus placebo. These receptors all stem from a person aged 18-60 years who received the Ad26.COV2.S COVID-19 vaccine or a placebo. Both conserved end residues are part of each CDR3. Fields, in order: D gene, V gene, clone size, J gene, CDR3 protein, CDR3 DNA. D genes are given only for firm matches. Rows may omit the clone size; those that give it use once, few, many or a size class.

D gene: -; V gene: TRBV5-1; clone size: few; J gene: TRBJ1-1; CDR3 protein: CASSFSPNTEAFF; CDR3 DNA: TGCGCCAGCAGCTTCTCCCCGAACACTGAAGCTTTCTTT
D gene: -; V gene: TRBV18; clone size: -; J gene: TRBJ2-1; CDR3 protein: CASSVGHPYNEQFF; CDR3 DNA: TGTGCCAGCTCAGTCGGACATCCCTACAATGAGCAGTTCTTC
D gene: TRBD1; V gene: TRBV10-2; clone size: -; J gene: TRBJ2-7; CDR3 protein: CATRTGTGPYEQYF; CDR3 DNA: TGCGCCACCAGAACCGGGACAGGACCCTACGAGCAGTACTTC
D gene: -; V gene: TRBV9; clone size: few; J gene: TRBJ1-6; CDR3 protein: CASSANLHNSPLHF; CDR3 DNA: TGTGCCAGCAGCGCGAACTTGCATAATTCACCCCTCCACTTT
D gene: -; V gene: TRBV6-1; clone size: -; J gene: TRBJ2-3; CDR3 protein: CASSDMGSTDTQYF; CDR3 DNA: TGTGCCAGCAGTGATATGGGCAGCACAGATACGCAGTATTTT
D gene: -; V gene: TRBV6-5; clone size: -; J gene: TRBJ2-7; CDR3 protein: CASNPRSSYYEQYF; CDR3 DNA: TGTGCCAGCAACCCACGCAGTTCCTACTACGAGCAGTACTTC
D gene: -; V gene: TRBV12-3/TRBV12-4; clone size: once; J gene: TRBJ2-3; CDR3 protein: CASNLDDTDTQYF; CDR3 DNA: TGTGCCAGCAATCTCGACGACACAGATACGCAGTATTTT
D gene: TRBD1; V gene: TRBV7-2; clone size: -; J gene: TRBJ1-5; CDR3 protein: CASSPGQGIQPQHF; CDR3 DNA: TGTGCCAGCAGCCCTGGACAGGGTATTCAGCCCCAGCATTTT
D gene: TRBD1; V gene: TRBV27; clone size: -; J gene: TRBJ1-2; CDR3 protein: CASSLSGTGGYGYTF; CDR3 DNA: TGTGCCAGCAGTTTATCAGGGACAGGGGGCTATGGCTACACCTTC
D gene: TRBD2; V gene: TRBV28; clone size: -; J gene: TRBJ2-7; CDR3 protein: CASSSPGGSGYEQYF; CDR3 DNA: TGTGCCAGCAGTTCCCCCGGGGGGAGTGGGTACGAGCAGTACTTC
D gene: -; V gene: TRBV19; clone size: -; J gene: TRBJ2-1; CDR3 protein: CASSIGSRLDEQFF; CDR3 DNA: TGTGCCAGTAGTATAGGGTCCAGGCTGGATGAGCAGTTCTTC
D gene: -; V gene: TRBV5-1; clone size: -; J gene: TRBJ2-5; CDR3 protein: CASSPPGLSETQYF; CDR3 DNA: TGCGCCAGCAGCCCACCGGGACTCTCAGAGACCCAGTACTTC
D gene: -; V gene: TRBV5-1; clone size: few; J gene: TRBJ1-3; CDR3 protein: CASSLGQGDTIYF; CDR3 DNA: TGCGCCAGCAGCTTGGGTCAGGGTGACACCATATATTTT
D gene: -; V gene: TRBV3-1/TRBV3-2; clone size: once; J gene: TRBJ2-2; CDR3 protein: CASSQEIDGELFF; CDR3 DNA: TGTGCCAGCAGCCAAGAAATCGACGGGGAGCTGTTTTTT
D gene: -; V gene: TRBV5-1; clone size: -; J gene: TRBJ1-1; CDR3 protein: CASRGGVSTEAFF; CDR3 DNA: TGCGCCAGCCGGGGAGGGGTAAGCACTGAAGCTTTCTTT
D gene: -; V gene: TRBV5-6; clone size: -; J gene: TRBJ1-4; CDR3 protein: CASSLKGEWGEKLFF; CDR3 DNA: TGTGCCAGCAGCTTAAAAGGGGAATGGGGAGAAAAACTGTTTTTT
D gene: -; V gene: TRBV30; clone size: -; J gene: TRBJ2-1; CDR3 protein: CAWSIDGGVAYNEQFF; CDR3 DNA: TGTGCCTGGAGTATTGACGGCGGGGTCGCCTACAATGAGCAGTTCTTC
D gene: TRBD1; V gene: TRBV9; clone size: -; J gene: TRBJ2-3; CDR3 protein: CASSVSDREDTQYF; CDR3 DNA: TGTGCCAGCAGCGTATCCGACAGGGAAGATACGCAGTATTTT
D gene: -; V gene: TRBV20-1; clone size: -; J gene: TRBJ1-6; CDR3 protein: CSASPRADSPLHF; CDR3 DNA: TGCAGTGCTAGTCCCAGGGCTGACTCACCCCTCCACTTT
D gene: -; V gene: TRBV5-4; clone size: -; J gene: TRBJ2-1; CDR3 protein: CASSLAGNHNEQFF; CDR3 DNA: TGTGCCAGCAGCTTGGCCGGAAACCACAATGAGCAGTTCTTC
D gene: TRBD2; V gene: TRBV18; clone size: few; J gene: TRBJ2-1; CDR3 protein: CASSRPGGGGAHEQFF; CDR3 DNA: TGTGCCAGCTCCCGCCCCGGGGGCGGGGGGGCTCATGAGCAGTTCTTC
D gene: -; V gene: TRBV19; clone size: -; J gene: TRBJ1-5; CDR3 protein: CASSIGPSRTDQPQHF; CDR3 DNA: TGTGCCAGTAGTATCGGGCCCTCTCGGACCGATCAGCCCCAGCATTTT
D gene: TRBD2; V gene: TRBV7-9; clone size: -; J gene: TRBJ2-5; CDR3 protein: CASSTFSGSETQYF; CDR3 DNA: TGTGCCAGCAGCACCTTTAGCGGGAGCGAGACCCAGTACTTC